Listed below are T cell receptor beta chains from one sample, sequenced in a study of T cell repertoires in cytomegalovirus infection. TCRdb called the reads again in MiXCR, with one record for every CDR3 protein. Among around 770,000 distinct CDR3 sequences listed, just under 30% were seen once. No antigens are known for them. Source: cultured CD8+ T cells from PBMCs, taken from culture after CMV antigen stimulation. Receptor source: a human donor in good health (CMV status not recorded). Some clones in this sample may be carry-over from other donors' samples. CDR3s include the opening cysteine and the closing phenylalanine or tryptophan. The D gene is left open where the match is weak. Clone size is not always given. Where it is, it says once, few, many or a class for expanded clones.

abundance	d_gene	j_gene	v_gene	CDR3nt	CDR3aa
many	-	TRBJ2-4	TRBV28	TGTGCCAGCAGTTTCCCCCCGGGGGGCCTAACCAAAAACATTCAGTACTTC	CASSFPPGGLTKNIQYF
many	TRBD2	TRBJ2-1	TRBV6-2/TRBV6-3	TGTGCCAGCAGTTGGGCGGGGGGGTACAATGAGCAGTTCTTC	CASSWAGGYNEQFF
-	TRBD1	TRBJ1-2	TRBV5-1	TGCGCCAGCAGCCCTACCTCTTACGACAGGGGGTTGGGTAACTATGGCTACACCTTC	CASSPTSYDRGLGNYGYTF
-	TRBD1	TRBJ1-1	TRBV6-8	TGTGCCAGCAGTTACTCGAAGGTGGGGACAGGGAGGACTGAAGCTTTCTTT	CASSYSKVGTGRTEAFF
few	TRBD1	TRBJ2-5	TRBV28	TGTGCCAGCAGTTTGCGGGACAGGGGGCTTCAAGAGACCCAGTACTTC	CASSLRDRGLQETQYF
-	-	TRBJ1-1	TRBV3-1	TGTGCCAGCAGCCAAGGTACGAACTGGAACACTGAAGCTTTCTTT	CASSQGTNWNTEAFF
few	TRBD2	TRBJ2-5	TRBV12-3/TRBV12-4	TGTGCCAGCAGCCCCGGACTAGCGGGGGGCCGGGGCCGAGGGACCCAGTACTTC	CASSPGLAGGRGRGTQYF
-	-	TRBJ2-2	TRBV4-3	TGCGCCAGCAGCCAAGTACCAAGCACCGGGGAGCTGTTTTTT	CASSQVPSTGELFF
many	-	TRBJ2-6	TRBV7-9	TGTGCCAGCAGCTGGACAATTGCGGACCCTGGGGCCAACGTCCTGACTTTC	CASSWTIADPGANVLTF
few	-	TRBJ1-5	TRBV6-2/TRBV6-3	TGTGCCAGCAGTTCGTGGGACAACAATCAGCCCCAGCATTTT	CASSSWDNNQPQHF
-	TRBD2	TRBJ2-1	TRBV10-3	TGTGCCATCAGTGAGCGCGCTAGCGGGGGTAACTACAATGAGCAGTTCTTC	CAISERASGGNYNEQFF
-	-	TRBJ2-5	TRBV7-3	TGTGCCAGCAGCCCTGGACGTGGGACCCAGTACTTC	CASSPGRGTQYF
-	TRBD2	TRBJ2-1	TRBV7-8	TGTGCCAGCAGCTTAGGTAGCGGGGGGGTTAGCTCCTACAATGAGCAGTTCTTC	CASSLGSGGVSSYNEQFF
few	-	TRBJ1-2	TRBV7-6	TGTGCCAGCAGCTTAGCCCCACCACAGGGTTCCTATGACTATGGCTACACCTTC	CASSLAPPQGSYDYGYTF
-	-	TRBJ2-3	TRBV19	TGTGCCAATAGTATCGCACAGCGAACCACAGATACGCAGTATTTT	CANSIAQRTTDTQYF
few	-	TRBJ2-1	TRBV29-1	TGCAGCGCAGAGGGACTGCCCAATGAGCAGTTCTTC	CSAEGLPNEQFF
few	TRBD1	TRBJ2-2	TRBV12-3/TRBV12-4	TGTGCCAGCAGTTCGACAGGGATCGGGGAGCTGTTTTTT	CASSSTGIGELFF
few	TRBD1	TRBJ2-3	TRBV7-8	TGTGCCAGCAGCTTAGACGCAGGGGGAGATACGCAGTATTTT	CASSLDAGGDTQYF
-	TRBD1	TRBJ1-2	TRBV11-3	TGTGCCAGCAGTTCGGACAGGTATCTTATTCCATATGGCTACACCTTC	CASSSDRYLIPYGYTF
few	-	TRBJ1-2	TRBV20-1	TGCAGTGCTAGAGACCCCCCCAGGGCCAGTAACTATGGCTACACCTTC	CSARDPPRASNYGYTF
few	-	TRBJ1-2	TRBV7-3	TGTGCCAGCAGCTTAGGGGACCTTTACTCCTATGGCTACACCTTC	CASSLGDLYSYGYTF
few	-	TRBJ2-7	TRBV6-1	TGTGCCAGCATCCCGAACCCCTACGAGCAGTACTTC	CASIPNPYEQYF
-	TRBD2	TRBJ2-1	TRBV6-1	TGTGCCAGCAGTGAAGCACCGCGGGGGGGCGGCAATGAGCAGTTCTTC	CASSEAPRGGGNEQFF
few	-	TRBJ1-5	TRBV6-1	TGTGCCAGCAGTGAGTATCAGCCCCAGCATTTT	CASSEYQPQHF
few	-	TRBJ2-1	TRBV5-1	TGCGCCAGCAGCTTGGAGGCGGGGCACTATGAGCAGTTCTTC	CASSLEAGHYEQFF
-	-	TRBJ2-7	TRBV6-1	TGTGCCAGCAGTATTTATACAGGGTCCGAGCAGTACTTC	CASSIYTGSEQYF
few	-	TRBJ2-5	TRBV4-3	TGCGCCAGCAGCCAAGATTCAGACAGCCAAGAGACCCAGTACTTC	CASSQDSDSQETQYF
few	-	TRBJ1-1	TRBV28	TGTGCCAGCAGTTTGTTGGTTCGTCGCACTGAAGCTTTCTTT	CASSLLVRRTEAFF
few	TRBD1	TRBJ1-3	TRBV7-2	TGTGCCAGCAGCTCGGGACAGAGCTGGTACTCTGGAAACACCATATATTTT	CASSSGQSWYSGNTIYF
few	-	TRBJ1-5	TRBV14	TGTGCCAGCAGCCCTTTTAGGACAGAATCCGCAATGAATCAGCCCCAGCATTTT	CASSPFRTESAMNQPQHF
few	-	TRBJ1-5	TRBV27	TGTGCCAGCAGTTTATACACCGGGGAGGGTCAGCCCCAGCATTTT	CASSLYTGEGQPQHF
many	-	TRBJ1-1	TRBV6-6	TGTGCCAGCAGTTACTCGTATAGGGACCCGGACACTGAAGCTTTCTTT	CASSYSYRDPDTEAFF
few	TRBD2	TRBJ2-1	TRBV7-2	TGTGCCAGCAGCATTAGCGGGGTAGCCTACAATGAGCAGTTCTTC	CASSISGVAYNEQFF
-	-	TRBJ2-3	TRBV6-2/TRBV6-3	TGTGCCAGCAGTTACAGGGGACTTTTTAGCACAGATACGCAGTATTTT	CASSYRGLFSTDTQYF
-	-	TRBJ1-4	TRBV7-6	TGTGCCAGCAGCCCCCGGGAGGGGGACACTAATGAAAAACTGTTTTTT	CASSPREGDTNEKLFF
-	-	TRBJ2-1	TRBV10-2	TGCGCCAGCAGTGAGGGAAACAATGAGCAGTTCTTC	CASSEGNNEQFF
-	-	TRBJ1-1	TRBV19	TGTGCCAGTAGTATGCTACAGGGTTCGGACACTGAAGCTTTCTTT	CASSMLQGSDTEAFF
many	-	TRBJ1-1	TRBV12-5	TGTGCTAGTGGTTTCGGGCTAGAGGGGGTAACACAAGTAATGAACACTGAAGCTTTCTTT	CASGFGLEGVTQVMNTEAFF
few	-	TRBJ2-3	TRBV5-4	TGTGCCAGCAGCTCTTTGCAGGGGTTGGACTCAGATACGCAGTATTTT	CASSSLQGLDSDTQYF
-	-	TRBJ1-2	TRBV12-3/TRBV12-4	TGTGCCAGCAGTTTAGTCAGCCTCTATGGCTACACCTTC	CASSLVSLYGYTF
-	TRBD1	TRBJ2-1	TRBV6-1	TGTGCCAGCAGCTGGGACAGCTACTCCTACAATGAGCAGTTCTTC	CASSWDSYSYNEQFF
-	-	TRBJ2-3	TRBV24-1	TGTGCCACCAGTGGAGAAGGGTTCGCAGATACGCAGTATTTT	CATSGEGFADTQYF
-	TRBD2	TRBJ2-3	TRBV19	TGTGGAAGCGGGACCACTAGCACAGATACGCAGTATTTT	CGSGTTSTDTQYF
few	TRBD1	TRBJ2-5	TRBV5-6	TGTGCCAGCAGCTTGGGTTCCGGACAGGGCTACTTC	CASSLGSGQGYF
-	-	TRBJ2-5	TRBV7-3	TGTGCCAGCAGCCCGTCGGGAGGGGGCGCGGCTATGGGCCAAGAGACCCAGTACTTC	CASSPSGGGAAMGQETQYF
many	TRBD2	TRBJ2-1	TRBV7-2	TGTGCCAGCAGCTTTCGGACTAGCGGGATACATGAGCAGTTCTTC	CASSFRTSGIHEQFF
many	TRBD1	TRBJ1-5	TRBV27	TGTGCCAGCAGTTTGGAAATCATCAGGGGGCTGGGGCAGCCCCAGCATTTT	CASSLEIIRGLGQPQHF
-	-	TRBJ1-2	TRBV7-9	TGTGCCAGCAGCTCGGCGATGCGGGGTTATGGCTACACCTTC	CASSSAMRGYGYTF
-	-	TRBJ2-1	TRBV24-1	TGTGCCACCAGTGATTCGACCCGAAAGCGCTACAATGAGCAGTTCTTC	CATSDSTRKRYNEQFF
-	-	TRBJ2-3	TRBV11-2	TGTGCCAGCGGTGAAGGGGGGCGCACAGATACGCAGTATTTT	CASGEGGRTDTQYF
-	TRBD1	TRBJ1-2	TRBV7-9	TGTGCCAGCAGCCGACAGGGAAAATATGGCTACACCTTC	CASSRQGKYGYTF